This T cell receptor (beta chain) was recovered during a study of blood T cell repertoires in COVID-19. Looking at the study overall: The United States, Italy and Spain were the sources of the acute and convalescent COVID-19 samples. The cDNA or gDNA used as material had been derived from T cells, B-cell-depleted T cells, or PBMCs.

As handled by the study authors: Reference gene primer amplification in the assay estimated nucleated cell counts. Assay used: immunoSEQ multiplex PCR; TCRdb lists only in-frame clones, some missing. The V and J calls and clone size come from that table; D and trimming were worked out from the DNA. This sample has around 200,000 clones, with about 86% found just once. This CDR3 region has 16 residues. V lost 0 bases to trimming and J lost 2 bases, with 12 bases between them. Germline lookup yields CDR1 SGHRS and CDR2 YFSETQ. The chain couples TRBV5-1 to TRBJ2-1, with D tentatively TRBD1 (5 bases). This clonotype originated in a man between 25 and 39 years old with active or convalescent COVID-19. The sequenced sample was peripheral blood. CDR3 loop: CASSLGTRLTYNEQFF. CDR3 sequence (DNA): TGCGCCAGCAGCTTGGGGACACGCCTCACCTACAATGAGCAGTTCTTC.